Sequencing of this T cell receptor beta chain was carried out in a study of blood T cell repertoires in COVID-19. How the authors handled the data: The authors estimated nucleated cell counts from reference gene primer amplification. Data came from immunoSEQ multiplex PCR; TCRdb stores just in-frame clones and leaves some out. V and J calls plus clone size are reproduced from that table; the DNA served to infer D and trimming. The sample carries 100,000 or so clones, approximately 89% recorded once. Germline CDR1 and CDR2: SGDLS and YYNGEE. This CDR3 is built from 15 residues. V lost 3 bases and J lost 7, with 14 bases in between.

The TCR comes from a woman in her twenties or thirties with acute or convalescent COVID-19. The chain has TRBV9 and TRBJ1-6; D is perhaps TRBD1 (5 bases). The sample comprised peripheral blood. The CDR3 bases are TGTGCCAGCAGCGGCCCAGGGTTGAGGAATTCACCCCTCCACTTT. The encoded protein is CASSGPGLRNSPLHF.